Detailed here is one TCR beta chain. Sequenced by immunoSEQ multiplex PCR; TCRdb stores in-frame clones only, minus some. The table has about 110,000 clones, less than 85% seen once; the top ten hold 1.5% to 2%. These data originate in a study of blood T cell repertoires in COVID-19. Across the whole study: Sample material is recorded as cDNA or gDNA derived from T cells, B-cell-depleted T cells, or PBMCs.

The CDR3 extends over 15 amino acids. Looked up from germline, CDR1 is SGHRS and CDR2 is YFSETQ. The V gene end was trimmed by 0 bases and the J gene end by 4 bases; junction bases not matched to a gene: 5. The J gene is TRBJ2-5, the V gene TRBV5-1; 8 nucleotides agree with TRBD1. The sequence was collected from a woman between 40 and 55 years old with acute or convalescent COVID-19. Sequencing used peripheral blood. CDR3: CASSLGTGYSETQYF. CDR3 DNA: TGCGCCAGCAGCTTGGGGACAGGGTATTCAGAGACCCAGTACTTC. Complete variable domain (other parts from reference TRBV5-1 and TRBJ2-5): KAGVTQTPRYLIKTRGQQVTLSCSPISGHRSVSWYQQTPGQGLQFLFEYFSETQRNKGNFPGRFSGRQFSNSRSEMNVSTLELGDSALYLCASSLGTGYSETQYFGPGTRLLVL.